Each of the 3 T cell receptor beta chains below was sequenced from the same sample in a study of brain T cells in children with intractable seizures. TCRdb's table, derived via immunoSEQ multiplex PCR, lists solely in-frame clones and lacks some. The repertoire holds fewer than 150,000 clones, with approximately 94% as singletons. This specimen was peripheral blood, taken at surgery. The receptors here all came from a boy under three years old with hemimegalencephaly and intractable seizures.

The chain recombines TRBV28 with TRBJ2-1; 12 nucleotides agree with TRBD2. The trim removed 7 bases at V and 4 bases at J, leaving 5 bases unmatched. CDR3 length: 15 residues. Germline CDR1 reads MDHEN; CDR2 reads SYDVKM. CDR3 in DNA: TGTGCCAGCACCCTAGGGACTAGCGGGTACAATGAGCAGTTCTTC. Its protein is CASTLGTSGYNEQFF.

Here the CDR3 reads CASSPYGGDYEQYF. The CDR3 DNA follows: TGTGCCAGCAGCCCCTATGGGGGCGACTACGAGCAGTACTTC. This chain links TRBV5-4 with TRBJ2-7; tentative D call: TRBD1 (6 bases). CDR3 size: 14 residues. CDR1 SGHNT and CDR2 YYREEE come from the germline V gene (reference sequence). V was cut by 4 bases and J by 3 bases, with 14 bases left in between.

The CDR3 region is CATSDETSRRFF. CDR3 in DNA: TGTGCCACCAGTGATGAAACTAGCAGGCGGTTCTTC. The chain recombines TRBV24-1 with TRBJ2-1, with D possibly matching TRBD2 (6 bases). The CDR3 is made up of 12 amino acids. Germline V gene lookup returns CDR1 KGHDR and CDR2 SFDVKD. Trimming took off 3 bases at V and 15 bases at J, with 14 bases between the two ends.